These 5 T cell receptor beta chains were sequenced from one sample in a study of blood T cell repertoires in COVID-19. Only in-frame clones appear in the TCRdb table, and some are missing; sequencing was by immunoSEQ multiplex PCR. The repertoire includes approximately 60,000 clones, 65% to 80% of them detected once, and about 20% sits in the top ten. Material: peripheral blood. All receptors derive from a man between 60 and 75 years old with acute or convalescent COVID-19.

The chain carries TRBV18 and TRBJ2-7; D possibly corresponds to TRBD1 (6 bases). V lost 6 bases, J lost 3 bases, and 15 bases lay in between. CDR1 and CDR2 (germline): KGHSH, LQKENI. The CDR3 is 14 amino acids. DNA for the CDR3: TGTGCCAGCTCCGCCCGGGACATCGTCTACGAGCAGTACTTC. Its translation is CASSARDIVYEQYF. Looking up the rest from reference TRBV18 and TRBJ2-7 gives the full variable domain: NAGVMQNPRHLVRRRGQEARLRCSPMKGHSHVYWYRQLPEEGLKFMVYLQKENIIDESGMPKERFSAEFPKEGPSILRIQQVVRGDSAAYFCASSARDIVYEQYFGPGTRLTVT.

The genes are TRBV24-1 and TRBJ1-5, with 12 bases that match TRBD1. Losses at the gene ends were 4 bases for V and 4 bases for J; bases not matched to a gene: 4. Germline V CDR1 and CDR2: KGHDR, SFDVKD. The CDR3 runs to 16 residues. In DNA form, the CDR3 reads TGTGCCACCAGTGAGGGGGGACAGGGGGCGAATCAGCCCCAGCATTTT. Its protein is CATSEGGQGANQPQHF.

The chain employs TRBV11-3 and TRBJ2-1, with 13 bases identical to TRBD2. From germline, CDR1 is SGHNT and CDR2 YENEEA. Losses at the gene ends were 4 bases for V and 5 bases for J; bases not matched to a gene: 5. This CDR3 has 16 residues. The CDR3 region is CASSSRGLAGNNEQFF. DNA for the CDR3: TGTGCCAGCAGCTCCAGGGGACTAGCGGGGAACAATGAGCAGTTCTTC.

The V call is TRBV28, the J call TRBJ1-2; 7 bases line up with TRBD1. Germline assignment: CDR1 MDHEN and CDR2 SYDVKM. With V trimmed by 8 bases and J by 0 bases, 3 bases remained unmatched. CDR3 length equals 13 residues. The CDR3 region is CASRDSTNYGYTF. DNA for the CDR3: TGTGCCAGCCGGGACAGTACTAACTATGGCTACACCTTC.

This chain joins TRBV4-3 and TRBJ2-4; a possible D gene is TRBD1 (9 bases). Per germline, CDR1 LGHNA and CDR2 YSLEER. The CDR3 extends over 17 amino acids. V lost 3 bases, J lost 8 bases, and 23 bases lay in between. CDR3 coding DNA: TGCGCCAGCAGCCATGGTACAGGGGGCGCGGGGGGATACATTCAGTACTTC. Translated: CASSHGTGGAGGYIQYF.